The 26 T cell receptor beta chains given below trace back to one sample, sequenced in a study of beta chain features in type 1 diabetes. Investigators reverse transcribed all isolated RNA, so they sequenced expressed TCRB transcripts. Repertoires were generated with immunoSEQ multiplex PCR, while TCRdb's copy carries only in-frame clones and drops some. The table has a few hundred thousand clones, about 18% seen once. Specimen: naive CD4+ T cells from blood. Receptors originate from a woman between 18 and 29 years old in good health.

The V and J genes are TRBV11-2 and TRBJ2-6, with a possible D match to TRBD1 (5 bases). CDR1 and CDR2 (germline): SGHAT, FQNNGV. The CDR3 consists of 18 residues. Trimming took 5 bases from V and 4 from J, leaving 21 bases between them. The CDR3: CASSPHDRGLLGANVLTF. CDR3 coding DNA: TGTGCCAGCAGCCCTCATGACAGAGGCCTTCTGGGGGCCAACGTCCTGACTTTC.

This clone occurred once. This sequence joins TRBV2 and TRBJ1-1, with D unresolved. Germline assignment: CDR1 SNHLY and CDR2 FYNNEI. Trimming cost V 6 bases and J 4 bases, with 12 bases left between them. The CDR3 has 13 amino acids. This CDR3 is CASRTPDTTEAFF. The CDR3 DNA reads as TGTGCCAGCAGGACCCCCGACACCACTGAAGCTTTCTTT.

The chain couples TRBV30 to TRBJ1-3, with D unclear. V was cut by 3 bases and J by 0 bases, with 9 bases left in between. CDR3 length equals 14 residues. Looked up from germline, CDR1 is GTSNPN and CDR2 is SVGIG (reference sequence). CDR3 protein: CAWRADNSGNTIYF. In DNA form, the CDR3 reads TGTGCCTGGAGAGCCGACAACTCTGGAAACACCATATATTTT. The full variable domain, rest sourced from reference TRBV30 and TRBJ1-3, is SQTIHQWPATLVQPVGSPLSLECTVEGTSNPNLYWYRQAAGRGLQLLFYSVGIGQISSEVPQNLSASRPQDRQFILSSKKLLLSDSGFYLCAWRADNSGNTIYFGEGSWLTVV.

This clone was counted only a few times. This rearrangement joins TRBV7-2 to TRBJ2-3; no clear D. Trimming removed 4 bases at V and 3 bases at J, with 8 bases between. This CDR3 has 13 residues. Per germline, CDR1 SGHTA and CDR2 FQGNSA. CDR3 sequence: CASSSRGTDTQYF. CDR3 sequence (DNA): TGTGCCAGCAGCTCACGAGGAACAGATACGCAGTATTTT.

The chain has TRBV29-1 and TRBJ1-2; 9 bases agree with TRBD1. V gave up 4 bases and J gave up 5 bases; unmatched junction bases: 5. Germline CDR1 SQVTM, CDR2 ANQGSEA. CDR3 length: 13 amino acids. The CDR3 DNA follows: TGCAGCGTTGTGTGGACAGGGGCTTATGGCTACACCTTC. Translating gives CSVVWTGAYGYTF.

This chain uses TRBV6-6 with TRBJ2-7; TRBD2 might be the D (5 bases). CDR1 is MNHNY and CDR2 is SVGAGI in the germline V gene (reference sequence). Trimming left V 6 bases short and J 4 bases short, with 7 bases between. The CDR3 totals 11 residues. The CDR3 is CASRREYEQYF. The CDR3, as DNA: TGTGCCAGCAGGAGGGAGTACGAGCAGTACTTC.

The chain uses TRBV7-2 and TRBJ2-3, with 9 nucleotides matching TRBD2. Per germline, CDR1 SGHTA and CDR2 FQGNSA. The V segment lost 2 bases and the J segment 7 bases; nucleotides outside the gene matches: 7. CDR3 length: 15 residues. The CDR3 loop is CASSLRGGGAYTQYF. The CDR3 DNA sequence: TGTGCCAGCAGCTTACGGGGCGGGGGGGCGTATACGCAGTATTTT.

This clone showed up just a few times. V gene TRBV12-2 combines with J gene TRBJ1-2. TRBV12-2 is recorded as a pseudogene. CDR3 length: 11 residues. CDR3 DNA: TGTGCAAGTTATGAGTCAAACGGCTACACCTTC. Protein: CASYESNGYTF.

This chain uses TRBV5-6 with TRBJ2-1; a possible D gene is TRBD1 (5 bases). Trimming removed 0 bases at V and 0 bases at J, with 7 bases between. CDR3 length: 15 amino acids. Per germline, CDR1 SGHDT and CDR2 YYEEEE. The CDR3 region has the DNA TGTGCCAGCAGCTTGGCAGGGAACTCCTACAATGAGCAGTTCTTC. This encodes CASSLAGNSYNEQFF.

The chain joins TRBV4-3 to TRBJ1-4; D perhaps matches TRBD1 (5 bases). The germline gives CDR1 LGHNA, CDR2 YSLEER. This CDR3 has 14 residues. Trimming cost V 1 base and J 7 bases, with 10 bases left between them. CDR3 in amino acids: CASSQGARAEKLFF. CDR3 sequence (DNA): TGCGCCAGCAGCCAAGGAGCCAGGGCTGAAAAACTGTTTTTT.

J is TRBJ1-5 and V is TRBV30; the match to TRBD1 covers 8 bases. From germline, CDR1 is GTSNPN and CDR2 SVGIG (reference sequence). The CDR3 extends over 12 amino acids. The CDR3 is CPQGAGNQPQHF. The CDR3 DNA sequence: TGTCCCCAGGGGGCTGGCAATCAGCCCCAGCATTTT.

This clone is a singleton in its sample. The V call is TRBV5-1, the J call TRBJ2-3; 8 nucleotides agree with TRBD2. Trimming removed 2 bases from V and 6 bases from J; junction bases left unmatched: 8. CDR1 is SGHRS and CDR2 is YFSETQ in the germline V gene. The CDR3 spans 15 residues. DNA of the CDR3: TGCGCCAGCAGCTTCCGGGGGGGCCTTCCCGATACGCAGTATTTT. It codes for CASSFRGGLPDTQYF.

This chain joins TRBV2 and TRBJ2-4; unclear D gene. The CDR3 loop spans 13 amino acids. The germline V gene encodes CDR1 SNHLY and CDR2 FYNNEI. Trimming left V 3 bases short and J 8 bases short, with 11 bases between. CDR3 sequence (DNA): TGTGCCAGCAGTGAGATCGCCCAGGACATTCAGTACTTC. This sequence encodes CASSEIAQDIQYF.

The gene calls are TRBV10-3 and TRBJ2-1; 9 positions match TRBD2. V trimming: 7 bases; J trimming: 9 bases; junction bases outside the gene matches: 4. Germline V lookup: CDR1 ENHRY, CDR2 SYGVKD. The CDR3 has 12 amino acids. The CDR3 protein is CAIKREDGEQFF. CDR3 sequence (DNA): TGTGCCATCAAGCGGGAGGACGGTGAGCAGTTCTTC.

This clone was counted a single time. The genes are TRBV9 and TRBJ1-3; TRBD1 might be the D (5 bases). The CDR3 spans 15 residues. Germline lookup yields CDR1 SGDLS and CDR2 YYNGEE. Trimming left V 0 bases short and J 2 bases short, with 9 bases between. The CDR3 DNA is TGTGCCAGCAGCGTAGTGGGGCAGGCTGGAAACACCATATATTTT. Its protein is CASSVVGQAGNTIYF.

V gene TRBV30 combines with J gene TRBJ2-1; no clear D gene. V shed 5 bases and J shed 9 bases, with 14 bases lying between them. The CDR3 contains 12 residues. In germline, CDR1 is GTSNPN, CDR2 SVGIG (reference sequence). The chain's CDR3 is CAWAFSGGEQFF. CDR3 DNA: TGTGCCTGGGCCTTCTCGGGTGGTGAGCAGTTCTTC.

The V call is TRBV5-4, the J call TRBJ2-2; 7 bases align to TRBD1. The CDR3 contains 15 residues. V shed 2 bases and J 1 base; nucleotides not matched to a gene: 2. Germline CDR1 SGHNT, CDR2 YYREEE (reference sequence). CDR3 bases: TGTGCCAGCAGCTTAGGGACAGAGAACACCGGGGAGCTGTTTTTT. Its translation is CASSLGTENTGELFF.

This clone was seen a few times. V usage is TRBV19 and J usage is TRBJ2-1; 8 bases are shared with TRBD2. The CDR3 totals 13 residues. CDR1 is LNHDA, CDR2 SQIVND, per germline (reference sequence). After removal of 4 bases from V and 4 bases from J, the junction contained 0 bases not matched to a gene. Written as DNA, the CDR3 is TGTGCCAGTAGTAAGCGGGAGTACAATGAGCAGTTCTTC. Encoded protein: CASSKREYNEQFF. Based on the CDR3 plus reference TRBV19 and TRBJ2-1, the full variable domain is DGGITQSPKYLFRKEGQNVTLSCEQNLNHDAMYWYRQDPGQGLRLIYYSQIVNDFQKGDIAEGYSVSREKKESFPLTVTSAQKNPTAFYLCASSKREYNEQFFGPGTRLTVL.

This chain uses TRBV5-1 with TRBJ2-6, with D perhaps TRBD2 (5 bases). Trimming removed 5 bases from V and 0 bases from J, with 9 bases in between. The CDR3 contains 15 residues. CDR1 is SGHRS, CDR2 YFSETQ, per germline. For the CDR3, the DNA is TGCGCCAGCAGAGCGGATTCCTCTGGGGCCAACGTCCTGACTTTC. Its translation is CASRADSSGANVLTF. The full variable domain, completed using reference TRBV5-1 and TRBJ2-6, is KAGVTQTPRYLIKTRGQQVTLSCSPISGHRSVSWYQQTPGQGLQFLFEYFSETQRNKGNFPGRFSGRQFSNSRSEMNVSTLELGDSALYLCASRADSSGANVLTFGAGSRLTVL.

This clone was found a few times. This chain links TRBV7-8 with TRBJ1-2; D is uncertain. In germline, CDR1 is SGHVS, CDR2 FQNEAQ. This CDR3 contains 16 residues. V gave up 5 bases and J gave up 2 bases, with 18 bases separating them. CDR3 amino acids: CASSLEVSWANYGYTF. The CDR3 nucleotides read TGTGCCAGCAGCCTAGAGGTATCGTGGGCGAACTATGGCTACACCTTC.

This clone was observed a single time. This chain joins TRBV5-4 and TRBJ2-5, with 8 nucleotides matching TRBD2. Looked up from germline, CDR1 is SGHNT and CDR2 is YYREEE (reference sequence). Trimming removed 4 bases from V and 3 bases from J; junction bases left unmatched: 2. There are 13 residues in the CDR3. The CDR3 DNA is TGTGCCAGCAGCCAGGGACTAGAAGAGACCCAGTACTTC. As protein: CASSQGLEETQYF.

V gene TRBV7-2 combines with J gene TRBJ2-7; TRBD2 aligns across 15 bases. J lost 0 bases, V lost 6 bases, and 9 bases had no gene match. The CDR3 is 18 residues long. Germline V CDR1 and CDR2: SGHTA, FQGNSA. CDR3 loop: CASSRGTSGRSSSYEQYF. The CDR3 nucleotides read TGTGCCAGCAGTCGTGGGACTAGCGGGAGGTCCAGCTCCTACGAGCAGTACTTC.

In this sample, this clone turned up a few times. J is TRBJ1-2 and V is TRBV7-6; D gene unclear. CDR1 SGHVS and CDR2 FNYEAQ come from the germline V gene. Trimming stripped 4 bases from V and 2 bases from J, with 11 bases between. This CDR3 region has 14 residues. For the CDR3, the DNA is TGTGCCAGCAGCTCCCTTAGAGGGAACTATGGCTACACCTTC. It specifies CASSSLRGNYGYTF. The whole variable domain, remainder taken from reference TRBV7-6 and TRBJ1-2, is GAGVSQSPRYKVTKRGQDVALRCDPISGHVSLYWYRQALGQGPEFLTYFNYEAQQDKSGLPNDRFSAERPEGSISTLTIQRTEQRDSAMYRCASSSLRGNYGYTFGSGTRLTVV.

This chain joins TRBV5-6 and TRBJ2-1; D uncertain. Trimming removed 3 bases at V and 10 bases at J, with 8 bases between. CDR1 and CDR2 (germline): SGHDT, YYEEEE. The CDR3 runs to 11 residues. CDR3 nucleotides: TGTGCCAGCAGCTCCTTCCTGGAGCAGTTCTTC. It yields the protein CASSSFLEQFF.

This clone turned up a few times. The V call is TRBV27, the J call TRBJ2-3, with D possibly TRBD2 on 6 matching bases. The V gene's germline CDR1 is MNHEY and CDR2 SMNVEV (reference sequence). The ends were cut back, 6 bases at V and 4 bases at J, with 14 bases in the middle. The CDR3 extends over 14 amino acids. In nucleotides, the CDR3 is TGTGCCAGCAGCCCCCCGAGGAGGGCAGATACGCAGTATTTT. Its protein product is CASSPPRRADTQYF.

This clone was picked up a small number of times. The chain recombines TRBV21-1 with TRBJ2-1; the table's TRBD2 call for D was not verified on the DNA. TRBV21-1 is reported as a pseudogene. This CDR3 contains 17 residues. The CDR3 protein is CASSNGPGRGQYNEQFF. The CDR3 nucleotides are TGTGCCAGCAGCAATGGCCCCGGGAGGGGGCAGTACAATGAGCAGTTCTTC.